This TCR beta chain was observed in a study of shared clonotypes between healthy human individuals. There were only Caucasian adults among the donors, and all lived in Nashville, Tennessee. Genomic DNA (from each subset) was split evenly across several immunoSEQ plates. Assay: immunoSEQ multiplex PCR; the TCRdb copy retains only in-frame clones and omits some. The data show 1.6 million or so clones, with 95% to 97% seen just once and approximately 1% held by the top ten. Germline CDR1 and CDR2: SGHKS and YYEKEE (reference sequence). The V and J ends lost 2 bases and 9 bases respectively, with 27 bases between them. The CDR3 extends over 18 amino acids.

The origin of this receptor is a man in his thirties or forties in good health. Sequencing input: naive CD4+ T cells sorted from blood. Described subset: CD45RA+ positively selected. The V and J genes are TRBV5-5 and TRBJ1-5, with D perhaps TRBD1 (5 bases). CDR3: CASSFLLFQLGGSRPQHF. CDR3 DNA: TGTGCCAGCAGCTTTCTACTTTTTCAATTGGGGGGTTCGAGGCCCCAGCATTTT. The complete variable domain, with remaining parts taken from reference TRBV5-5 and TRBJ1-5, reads DAGVTQSPTHLIKTRGQQVTLRCSPISGHKSVSWYQQVLGQGPQFIFQYYEKEERGRGNFPDRFSARQFPNYSSELNVNALLLGDSALYLCASSFLLFQLGGSRPQHFGDGTRLSIL.